These 26 T cell receptor beta chains share one sample of origin, sequenced in a study of blood T cells in healthy people across ages (dated by TCRdb to about 2015). The library was built by means of 5' RACE. Sequencing took place on an Illumina HiSeq 2500. The second PCR ran for about 6 to 12 cycles and used a J-beta primer mix along with a sample-barcoded 5' primer. TCRdb took the public reads, trimmed them with fastp at Q25, ran MiXCR for clone calling and kept in-frame beta chains. A single entry per CDR3 protein holds the most common genes and DNA from its merged rows. This sample gives approximately 690,000 distinct CDR3 sequences in total; under 65% of them show up just once. About two fifths of the sample is taken by the ten largest. The sample comprised blood. The receptors derive from a man between 60 and 75 years old in good health.

The rearrangement joins TRBV20-1 to TRBJ2-7, with 7 nucleotides matching TRBD1. Trimming at V came to 4 bases and at J to 4 bases, leaving 13 bases not matched to a gene. The CDR3 extends over 15 amino acids. Germline lookup yields CDR1 DFQATT and CDR2 SNEGSKA (reference sequence). The DNA of the CDR3 is TGCAGTGCTATTCCCGGACAGGACCCCTCATACGAGCAGTACTTC. Translated, it gives CSAIPGQDPSYEQYF.

The chain is built from TRBV12-3 or TRBV12-4 and TRBJ1-2; D not resolved. This CDR3 contains 15 residues. Deletions cut 2 bases from V and 7 bases from J, with 17 bases between. The CDR3 DNA sequence: TGTGCCAGCAGTTTATCCCAGATAAGGGTCAGTGGCTACACCTTC. This translates into CASSLSQIRVSGYTF.

The chain uses TRBV6-1 and TRBJ2-3, with TRBD1 matching 9 bases. The CDR3 covers 14 residues. Germline assignment: CDR1 MNHNS and CDR2 SASEGT. J was trimmed by 4 bases and V by 5 bases; bases with no gene match: 4. DNA for the CDR3: TGTGCCAGCAGTATGACAGGGGGGGCAGATACGCAGTATTTT. This encodes CASSMTGGADTQYF.

The V call is TRBV6-6, the J call TRBJ2-1, with TRBD1 as a possible D gene (6 bases). The V end was cut by 2 bases, the J end by 3 bases, with 17 bases between. This CDR3 spans 17 amino acids. Germline V lookup: CDR1 MNHNY, CDR2 SVGAGI (reference sequence). CDR3 DNA sequence: TGTGCCAGCAGTTACGCAACTTCGGGCAGGGGCTACAATGAGCAGTTCTTC. Protein product: CASSYATSGRGYNEQFF.

The chain combines TRBV2 with TRBJ1-4, with TRBD1 matching 7 bases. Per germline, CDR1 SNHLY and CDR2 FYNNEI. The CDR3 length is 15 residues. Trimming at V came to 8 bases and at J to 4 bases, leaving 10 bases not matched to a gene. The CDR3, as DNA: TGTGCCAGCGCCCGGGACAGCAAAATTAATGAAAAACTGTTTTTT. Its translation: CASARDSKINEKLFF.

This clonotype was counted between two and nine times. The CDR3 loop reads CASSQDGQGIGKLFF. In DNA form, the CDR3 reads TGCGCCAGCAGCCAAGACGGACAGGGCATAGGAAAACTGTTTTTT. V gene TRBV4-1 combines with J gene TRBJ1-4; the match to TRBD1 covers 8 bases. The CDR3 spans 15 residues. With 0 bases clipped from V and 10 bases from J, the junction kept 7 bases outside the gene matches. Germline V gene data show CDR1 as MGHRA and CDR2 as YSYEKL.

On this clonotype: The junction shows a germline mismatch at one end, possibly a read error. The chain has TRBV20-1 and TRBJ2-7; 8 nucleotides agree with TRBD2. Germline CDR1 reads DFQATT; CDR2 reads SNEGSKA (reference sequence). The CDR3 sequence is 13 residues long. The CDR3 region has the DNA TGCAGTCCTAGGGGACTAGAACACTACGAGCAGTACTTC. Protein sequence: CSPRGLEHYEQYF.

This clonotype was observed a few times. V usage is TRBV4-2 and J usage is TRBJ2-1, with 11 nucleotides matching TRBD2. From germline, CDR1 is LGHNA and CDR2 YNFKEQ. The CDR3 sequence is 17 residues long. Losses at the gene ends were 0 bases for V and 5 bases for J; bases not matched to a gene: 6. For the CDR3, the DNA is TGTGCCAGCAGCCAAGATCCTACTAGCGGGGGTCACAATGAGCAGTTCTTC. Protein sequence: CASSQDPTSGGHNEQFF.

The V and J genes are TRBV6-6 and TRBJ1-3; weak D call: TRBD1 (5 bases). V gave up 11 bases and J gave up 3 bases, with 11 bases separating them. This CDR3 has 12 amino acids. The V gene's germline CDR1 is MNHNY and CDR2 SVGAGI (reference sequence). CDR3 in DNA: TGTGCCGGGGGGACCTATGGAAACACCATATATTTT. It yields the protein CAGGTYGNTIYF.

Only one count was recorded for this clonotype. This chain links TRBV29-1 with TRBJ2-3; 9 bases map to TRBD1. Per the germline V gene, CDR1 is SQVTM and CDR2 is ANQGSEA. V was pared by 6 bases and J by 6 bases, with 7 bases of the junction left unmatched. The CDR3 totals 13 residues. CDR3: CSVVGQGGDTQYF. The DNA for the CDR3 is TGCAGCGTGGTGGGACAGGGCGGCGATACGCAGTATTTT.

The V call is TRBV4-2, the J call TRBJ2-3, with TRBD2 matching over 8 bases. Germline assignment: CDR1 LGHNA and CDR2 YNFKEQ. CDR3 size: 16 residues. J lost 4 bases, V lost 4 bases, and 10 bases had no gene match. The DNA for the CDR3 is TGTGCCAGCAGCCCCCCGACGGGGGGGGCTCCAGATACGCAGTATTTT. Amino acid sequence: CASSPPTGGAPDTQYF.

The J gene is TRBJ2-1, the V gene TRBV3-1; D uncertain. Trimming cost V 0 bases and J 8 bases, with 17 bases left between them. Germline-derived CDR1 and CDR2 are LGHDT and YNNKEL (reference sequence). The CDR3 is made up of 16 amino acids. CDR3 DNA: TGTGCCAGCAGCCAAGATTTCCAAAGTCGGGTGCATGAGCAGTTCTTC. Residues: CASSQDFQSRVHEQFF.

The genes are TRBV6-5 and TRBJ2-3, with D possibly being TRBD2 (6 bases). CDR1 and CDR2 (germline): MNHEY, SVGAGI. Trimming left V 7 bases short and J 4 bases short, with 18 bases between. This CDR3 is 15 amino acids long. In DNA form, the CDR3 reads TGTGCCAGCAAGGAGGGGCCTCACTTTTCAGATACGCAGTATTTT. It codes for CASKEGPHFSDTQYF.

The chain employs TRBV5-1 and TRBJ2-1; D gene uncertain. Germline lookup yields CDR1 SGHRS and CDR2 YFSETQ. Deletions cut 4 bases from V and 9 bases from J, with 11 bases between. The CDR3 is 12 amino acids. CDR3 DNA: TGCGCCAGCAGCGGCTCCTCCCTTGAGCAGTTCTTC. Amino acid sequence: CASSGSSLEQFF.

This clonotype was observed a few times. The J gene is TRBJ2-4, the V gene TRBV19; possible D gene TRBD1, 6 bases. This CDR3 has 14 amino acids. Per germline, CDR1 LNHDA and CDR2 SQIVND (reference sequence). Deletions cut 4 bases from V and 4 bases from J, with 11 bases between. CDR3 DNA sequence: TGTGCCAGTAGTAGCCCAGGGGAGAAAAACATTCAGTACTTC. Translating gives CASSSPGEKNIQYF.

This chain uses TRBV20-1 with TRBJ2-1; D possibly matches TRBD1 or TRBD2 (6 bases each). CDR1 and CDR2 (germline): DFQATT, SNEGSKA (reference sequence). The CDR3 runs to 16 residues. V was shortened by 2 bases and J by 1 base, with 15 bases between the two germline ends. In DNA, the CDR3 is TGCAGTGCTAGATTCGGGGGCTCCTGGTCCTACAATGAGCAGTTCTTC. Protein product: CSARFGGSWSYNEQFF.

V gene TRBV20-1 combines with J gene TRBJ1-5; 7 nucleotides agree with TRBD1. The germline gives CDR1 DFQATT, CDR2 SNEGSKA (reference sequence). With 6 bases clipped from V and 2 bases from J, the junction kept 10 bases outside the gene matches. This CDR3 has 15 amino acids. As DNA, the CDR3 is TGCAGTGCCCGGACAGGCGAGTTCGGCAATCAGCCCCAGCATTTT. Translated: CSARTGEFGNQPQHF.

J is TRBJ2-7 and V is TRBV3-1; D gene unclear. The CDR3 sequence is 14 residues long. From germline, CDR1 is LGHDT and CDR2 YNNKEL (reference sequence). Between the trimmed V and J ends, which lost 1 base and 7 bases, there was a span of 14 bases. Written as DNA, the CDR3 is TGTGCCAGCAGCCAAGCCCGACCTGTGGGTGAGCAGTACTTC. Amino acids: CASSQARPVGEQYF.

This clonotype was counted once. The gene calls are TRBV5-5 and TRBJ2-7; TRBD1 might be the D (6 bases). The length of the CDR3 is 15 residues. V lost 0 bases and J 2 bases, leaving 12 bases between the germline ends. Germline V gene lookup returns CDR1 SGHKS and CDR2 YYEKEE (reference sequence). The CDR3 nucleotides are TGTGCCAGCAGCTTGGCCGCAGGGGACACCTACGAGCAGTACTTC. Translation: CASSLAAGDTYEQYF.

V and J are TRBV20-1 and TRBJ2-5; 11 bases agree with TRBD2. CDR3 size: 13 residues. The V gene end was trimmed by 7 bases and the J gene end by 2 bases; junction bases not matched to a gene: 3. Germline CDR1 DFQATT, CDR2 SNEGSKA (reference sequence). The CDR3 reads CSGRLAGQETQYF. CDR3 in DNA: TGCAGTGGCCGACTAGCGGGGCAAGAGACCCAGTACTTC.

The gene calls are TRBV6-5 and TRBJ2-3; no firm D call. Deletions cut 2 bases from V and 0 bases from J, with 9 bases between. From germline, CDR1 is MNHEY and CDR2 SVGAGI. The CDR3 contains 15 residues. The DNA of the CDR3 is TGTGCCAGCAGTTACGGGCAGATAAGCACAGATACGCAGTATTTT. It is translated as CASSYGQISTDTQYF.

This clonotype was seen a few times. The chain employs TRBV12-3 or TRBV12-4 and TRBJ1-2; weak D call: TRBD1 (5 bases). V lost 4 bases and J 4 bases, leaving 10 bases between the germline ends. The CDR3 is 13 amino acids. CDR3 region: CASSSQGTYGYTF. CDR3 sequence (DNA): TGTGCCAGCAGTTCGCAGGGTACCTATGGCTACACCTTC.

The J gene is TRBJ1-2, the V gene TRBV9; 9 bases agree with TRBD1. CDR1 is SGDLS, CDR2 YYNGEE, per germline. This CDR3 has 15 residues. J gave up 4 bases and V 3 bases, and 7 bases lay outside the gene matches. The CDR3 DNA reads as TGTGCCAGCAGCGCCGGACAGGGGTTGGGCTATGGCTACACCTTC. Residues: CASSAGQGLGYGYTF.

This clonotype showed up just a few times. The rearrangement links TRBV2 to TRBJ1-5; D not certain. Germline V gene data show CDR1 as SNHLY and CDR2 as FYNNEI. CDR3 size: 14 residues. V was trimmed by 8 bases and J by 1 base, leaving 12 bases between them. Here the CDR3 DNA reads TGTGCCAGCGGGGTCAGAACAAGCAATCAGCCCCAGCATTTT. Its protein is CASGVRTSNQPQHF.

The chain carries TRBV29-1 and TRBJ2-5, with 7 bases that match TRBD1. Germline V gene sequence: CDR1 SQVTM, CDR2 ANQGSEA. V lost 6 bases to trimming and J lost 4 bases; unmatched junction nucleotides: 5. The CDR3 consists of 12 residues. DNA for the CDR3: TGCAGCGTCACTACAGGGGCAGAGACCCAGTACTTC. This encodes CSVTTGAETQYF.

This sequence joins TRBV7-9 and TRBJ2-3, with 10 bases that match TRBD2. Losses at the gene ends were 4 bases for V and 2 bases for J; bases not matched to a gene: 12. CDR3 length: 18 residues. CDR1 is SEHNR and CDR2 is FQNEAQ in the germline V gene (reference sequence). In nucleotides, the CDR3 is TGTGCCAGCAGCTCCCTCCGGCGGGGACTAGCGTTCACAGATACGCAGTATTTT. Translated, it gives CASSSLRRGLAFTDTQYF.